This entry lists 28 T cell receptor beta chains sequenced from one sample in a study of T cell changes during pregnancy in multiple sclerosis. The data were produced by immunoSEQ multiplex PCR, yet TCRdb's version contains in-frame clones alone and is incomplete. Among 43,000 or so clones listed, approximately 90% were seen once. The material sequenced was PBMCs (not recorded whether the cells were cultured). These receptors were obtained from a female donor with multiple sclerosis, enrolled in a pregnancy study.

This sequence joins TRBV15 and TRBJ2-7; D is possibly TRBD1 or TRBD2 (5 bases each). Trimming removed 3 bases at V and 6 bases at J, with 15 bases between. The CDR3 extends over 14 amino acids. The germline V gene has CDR1 LNHNV and CDR2 YYDKDF (reference sequence). CDR3 residues: CATSSGTLAFEQYF. The CDR3 DNA is TGTGCCACCAGCAGTGGGACCCTGGCGTTCGAGCAGTACTTC.

The J gene is TRBJ2-7, the V gene TRBV9; weak D call: TRBD1 (5 bases). CDR3 length equals 14 residues. Germline values: CDR1 SGDLS, CDR2 YYNGEE. The V end lost 0 bases, the J end lost 3 bases, and 10 bases lay between the germline ends. The CDR3 reads CASSVDSQVYEQYF. The CDR3 region has the DNA TGTGCCAGCAGCGTAGACTCACAGGTCTACGAGCAGTACTTC.

The chain carries TRBV7-2 and TRBJ2-2; 8 bases agree with TRBD2. CDR3 size: 18 residues. Germline CDR1 SGHTA, CDR2 FQGNSA. Germline trimming cut 5 bases from V and 3 bases from J; bases unmatched to any gene: 14. The CDR3 DNA reads TGTGCCAGCAGCCCTAGGGGTAGCGGGGCCCCCTACACCGGGGAGCTGTTTTTT. It yields the protein CASSPRGSGAPYTGELFF.

This rearrangement joins TRBV18 to TRBJ1-1; D unclear. This CDR3 contains 14 residues. CDR1 KGHSH and CDR2 LQKENI come from the germline V gene. V lost 4 bases, J lost 1 base, and 10 bases lay in between. This CDR3 reads CASSRAEENTEAFF. The DNA for the CDR3 is TGTGCCAGCTCACGTGCGGAGGAGAACACTGAAGCTTTCTTT. Drawing the rest from reference TRBV18 and TRBJ1-1, the complete variable domain is NAGVMQNPRHLVRRRGQEARLRCSPMKGHSHVYWYRQLPEEGLKFMVYLQKENIIDESGMPKERFSAEFPKEGPSILRIQQVVRGDSAAYFCASSRAEENTEAFFGQGTRLTVV.

The gene calls are TRBV7-2 and TRBJ2-5; TRBD2 matches 11 bases. In germline, CDR1 is SGHTA, CDR2 FQGNSA. This CDR3 spans 19 amino acids. V lost 2 bases to trimming and J lost 5 bases; unmatched junction nucleotides: 16. The DNA for the CDR3 is TGTGCCAGCAGCTTACGGGACTCATCGTCTAGCGGGAGGAGGGAGACCCAGTACTTC. It translates to CASSLRDSSSSGRRETQYF.

The rearrangement links TRBV4-2 to TRBJ2-7; the D is unclear. V was trimmed by 1 base and J by 2 bases, leaving 9 bases between them. The CDR3 runs to 14 residues. CDR1 is LGHNA, CDR2 YNFKEQ, per germline. In nucleotides, the CDR3 is TGTGCCAGCAGCCAAGTTTCCGGAACCTACGAGCAGTACTTC. It is translated as CASSQVSGTYEQYF.

CDR3 DNA: TGTGCCACGCGGGGACAGATAGATGAGCAGTTCTTC. Amino acid sequence: CATRGQIDEQFF. The J gene is TRBJ2-1, the V gene TRBV10-3; D perhaps matches TRBD1 (7 bases). Deletions cut 10 bases from V and 8 bases from J, with 15 bases between. The CDR3 contains 12 residues. In germline, CDR1 is ENHRY, CDR2 SYGVKD.

The CDR3 here is CASSFPSGRLESSYNEQFF. CDR3 coding DNA: TGCGCCAGCAGCTTTCCTAGCGGGAGGCTGGAGAGCTCCTACAATGAGCAGTTCTTC. This chain links TRBV5-1 with TRBJ2-1; 11 nucleotides agree with TRBD2. The CDR3 loop spans 19 amino acids. Germline values: CDR1 SGHRS, CDR2 YFSETQ. The V segment lost 2 bases and the J segment 0 bases; nucleotides outside the gene matches: 10.

The rearrangement joins TRBV19 to TRBJ1-2, with D perhaps TRBD1 (5 bases). With 8 bases removed from V and 4 bases from J, the gap between germline ends came to 14 bases. The CDR3 extends over 13 amino acids. Germline CDR1 reads LNHDA; CDR2 reads SQIVND (reference sequence). CDR3 DNA sequence: TGTGCCAGTGTCGTGACTGGGGGCTATGGCTACACCTTC. Amino acid sequence: CASVVTGGYGYTF.

The rearrangement links TRBV19 to TRBJ2-3; D is possibly TRBD2 (6 bases). Germline CDR1 is LNHDA and CDR2 is SQIVND (reference sequence). Trimming removed 9 bases at V and 1 base at J, with 14 bases between. The CDR3 consists of 14 residues. CDR3 sequence: CASTSSIGTDTQYF. In DNA form, the CDR3 reads TGTGCCAGCACTAGCAGCATCGGCACAGATACGCAGTATTTT.

The genes are TRBV14 and TRBJ2-1; D unclear. Germline CDR1 reads SGHDN; CDR2 reads FVKESK. The CDR3 length is 15 residues. Trimming shortened V by 1 base and J by 3 bases, and 10 bases separated the two germline ends. In nucleotides, the CDR3 is TGTGCCAGCAGCCAAGGAAACTGGGACTACAATGAGCAGTTCTTC. It is translated as CASSQGNWDYNEQFF.

The chain couples TRBV29-1 to TRBJ1-1; no firm D call. The CDR3 runs 12 residues. V was pared by 4 bases and J by 5 bases, with 11 bases between. Germline V gives CDR1 SQVTM, CDR2 ANQGSEA. CDR3 protein: CSVATGGTEAFF. CDR3 DNA sequence: TGCAGCGTTGCGACGGGAGGGACTGAAGCTTTCTTT.

This sequence joins TRBV21-1 and TRBJ1-1; TRBD1 is taken as the D call from the table, unchecked against the DNA. TRBV21-1 is flagged as a pseudogene. The CDR3 totals 18 residues. The CDR3 here is CASSKSHRQECVNTEAFF. In DNA, the CDR3 is TGTGCCAGCAGCAAATCCCATCGACAGGAATGCGTGAACACTGAAGCTTTCTTT.

This clone was observed a few times. The V call is TRBV5-1, the J call TRBJ2-5; D remains ambiguous. CDR3 length: 17 residues. Germline assignment: CDR1 SGHRS and CDR2 YFSETQ. The germline V and J ends were trimmed by 4 bases and 7 bases, with 26 bases remaining between them. CDR3 sequence: CASSQWARRGSPTTQYF. CDR3 coding DNA: TGCGCCAGCAGCCAGTGGGCCAGACGCGGATCCCCGACGACCCAGTACTTC.

This clone was seen a single time. This chain connects TRBV11-2 to TRBJ1-3, with D maybe TRBD1 (5 bases). This CDR3 comprises 15 residues. Germline values: CDR1 SGHAT, CDR2 FQNNGV. Trimming removed 4 bases from V and 0 bases from J, with 10 bases in between. CDR3 sequence reads: CASSSTGYSGNTIYF. CDR3 coding DNA: TGTGCCAGCAGCTCCACAGGTTACTCTGGAAACACCATATATTTT.

This chain uses TRBV27 with TRBJ2-7; perhaps TRBD1 as D (6 bases). CDR3 length equals 16 residues. The germline CDR1 and CDR2 sequences are MNHEY and SMNVEV (reference sequence). V gave up 2 bases and J gave up 0 bases, with 14 bases separating them. This CDR3 reads CASSLTGRGSSYEQYF. DNA of the CDR3: TGTGCCAGCAGTTTAACCGGCAGGGGAAGCTCCTACGAGCAGTACTTC.

V usage is TRBV10-3 and J usage is TRBJ2-2, with D uncertain. The CDR3 spans 15 residues. The V gene's germline CDR1 is ENHRY and CDR2 SYGVKD. Trimming stripped 10 bases from V and 1 base from J, with 16 bases between. The chain's CDR3 is CATKGMEMNTGELFF. The CDR3 DNA sequence: TGTGCCACCAAGGGAATGGAGATGAACACCGGGGAGCTGTTTTTT.

V gene TRBV10-3 combines with J gene TRBJ2-7, with D perhaps TRBD1 or TRBD2 (5 bases each). Germline V gene lookup returns CDR1 ENHRY and CDR2 SYGVKD. The CDR3 is made up of 12 amino acids. The ends were cut back, 6 bases at V and 0 bases at J, with 6 bases in the middle. CDR3 amino acids: CAIRGTSYEQYF. The CDR3 DNA is TGTGCCATCAGGGGGACCTCCTACGAGCAGTACTTC.

This clone was counted a single time. The V call is TRBV7-6, the J call TRBJ1-4, with D perhaps TRBD1 (5 bases). CDR3 length: 16 amino acids. V shed 5 bases and J shed 11 bases, with 24 bases lying between them. The V gene's germline CDR1 is SGHVS and CDR2 FNYEAQ. The CDR3 reads CASSRGGATTGGKLFF. CDR3 nucleotide sequence: TGTGCCAGCAGCAGGGGTGGGGCCACGACGGGAGGGAAACTGTTTTTT.

The rearrangement links TRBV2 to TRBJ1-1; D gene ambiguous. Per the germline V gene, CDR1 is SNHLY and CDR2 is FYNNEI. There are 13 residues in the CDR3. V lost 6 bases, J lost 0 bases, and 8 bases lay in between. The CDR3 sequence is CASSRELNTEAFF. The CDR3, as DNA: TGTGCCAGCAGCAGAGAATTGAACACTGAAGCTTTCTTT. Based on the CDR3 plus reference TRBV2 and TRBJ1-1, the full variable domain is EPEVTQTPSHQVTQMGQEVILRCVPISNHLYFYWYRQILGQKVEFLVSFYNNEISEKSEIFDDQFSVERPDGSNFTLKIRSTKLEDSAMYFCASSRELNTEAFFGQGTRLTVV.

The chain has TRBV18 and TRBJ1-4; 8 positions match TRBD1. Germline V lookup: CDR1 KGHSH, CDR2 LQKENI. The CDR3 covers 15 residues. With V trimmed by 0 bases and J by 7 bases, 4 bases remained unmatched. The CDR3: CASSPPGQDSEKLFF. The CDR3 DNA follows: TGTGCCAGCTCACCACCGGGACAGGACAGTGAAAAACTGTTTTTT. The variable domain in full, with the rest retrieved from reference TRBV18 and TRBJ1-4, is NAGVMQNPRHLVRRRGQEARLRCSPMKGHSHVYWYRQLPEEGLKFMVYLQKENIIDESGMPKERFSAEFPKEGPSILRIQQVVRGDSAAYFCASSPPGQDSEKLFFGSGTQLSVL.

The rearrangement uses TRBV7-9 and TRBJ1-2; 10 bases align to TRBD1. CDR1 is SEHNR and CDR2 is FQNEAQ in the germline V gene (reference sequence). Trimming took 5 bases from V and 6 from J; bases not matched to a gene: 9. The CDR3 consists of 15 residues. In DNA form, the CDR3 reads TGTGCCAGCAGCAGATCCGGGACAGGGGCGGATGGCTACACCTTC. As protein: CASSRSGTGADGYTF.

A single count supports this clone. The chain carries TRBV6-5 and TRBJ1-1; TRBD1 is a possible D gene (5 bases). With 0 bases removed from V and 1 base from J, the gap between germline ends came to 6 bases. Per germline, CDR1 MNHEY and CDR2 SVGAGI. The CDR3 contains 14 residues. The CDR3 region has the DNA TGTGCCAGCAGTTACTCGACAGAGAACACTGAAGCTTTCTTT. Its translation is CASSYSTENTEAFF.

V usage is TRBV4-3 and J usage is TRBJ2-3; TRBD1 agrees at 9 bases. The CDR3 contains 16 residues. The germline gives CDR1 LGHNA, CDR2 YSLEER. With V trimmed by 4 bases and J by 2 bases, 7 bases remained unmatched. CDR3 DNA sequence: TGCGCCAGCAGCCCCTATCGACAGGGGGTCACAGATACGCAGTATTTT. This encodes CASSPYRQGVTDTQYF.

The rearrangement links TRBV10-1 to TRBJ1-1; TRBD1 matches 8 bases. The V segment lost 6 bases and the J segment 3 bases; nucleotides outside the gene matches: 3. CDR3 length equals 13 residues. Per germline, CDR1 WNHNN and CDR2 SYGVQD (reference sequence). The DNA of the CDR3 is TGCGCCAGCAGGGCACAGGGGGACACTGAAGCTTTCTTT. Amino acid sequence: CASRAQGDTEAFF.

The chain couples TRBV7-2 to TRBJ2-1, with D perhaps TRBD1 or TRBD2 (5 bases each). Germline lookup yields CDR1 SGHTA and CDR2 FQGNSA. Deletions cut 5 bases from V and 12 bases from J, with 11 bases between. This CDR3 contains 11 residues. The CDR3 sequence: CASSNRGGQFF. CDR3 sequence (DNA): TGTGCCAGCAGCAACCGGGGCGGGCAGTTCTTC.

The V call is TRBV2, the J call TRBJ2-6; tentative D call: TRBD2 (5 bases). This CDR3 is built from 17 residues. V lost 3 bases and J 0 bases, leaving 12 bases between the germline ends. Germline V gives CDR1 SNHLY, CDR2 FYNNEI. The DNA of the CDR3 is TGTGCCAGCAGTGAGGGGAGACGGCACTCTGGGGCCAACGTCCTGACTTTC. Its protein product is CASSEGRRHSGANVLTF.

The V call is TRBV7-9, the J call TRBJ1-5; TRBD1 might be the D (5 bases). CDR3 length: 15 residues. The V gene's germline CDR1 is SEHNR and CDR2 FQNEAQ (reference sequence). V gave up 5 bases and J gave up 0 bases, with 11 bases separating them. The DNA of the CDR3 is TGTGCCAGCAGCGCGTCGGGGGATAGCAATCAGCCCCAGCATTTT. Amino acids: CASSASGDSNQPQHF.